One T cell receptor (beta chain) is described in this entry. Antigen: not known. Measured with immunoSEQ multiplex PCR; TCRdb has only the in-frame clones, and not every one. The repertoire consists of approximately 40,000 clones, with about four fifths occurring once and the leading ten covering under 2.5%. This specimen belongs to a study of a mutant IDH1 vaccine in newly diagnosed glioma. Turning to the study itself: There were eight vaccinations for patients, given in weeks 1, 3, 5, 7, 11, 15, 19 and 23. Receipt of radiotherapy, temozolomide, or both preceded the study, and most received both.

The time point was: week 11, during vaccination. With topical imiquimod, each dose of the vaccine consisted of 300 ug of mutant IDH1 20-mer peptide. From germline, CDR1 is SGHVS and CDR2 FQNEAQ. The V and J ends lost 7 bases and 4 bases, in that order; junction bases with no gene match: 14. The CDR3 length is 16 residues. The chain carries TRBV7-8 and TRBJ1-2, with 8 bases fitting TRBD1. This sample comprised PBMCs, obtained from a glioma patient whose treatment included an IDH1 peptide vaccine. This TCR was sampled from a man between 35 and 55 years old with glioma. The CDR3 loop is CASTRWGPQGAYGYTF. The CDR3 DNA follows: TGTGCCAGCACCCGTTGGGGACCTCAGGGGGCCTATGGCTACACCTTC. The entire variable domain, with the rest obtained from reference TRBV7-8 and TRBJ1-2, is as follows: GAGVSQSPRYKVAKRGQDVALRCDPISGHVSLFWYQQALGQGPEFLTYFQNEAQLDKSGLPSDRFFAERPEGSVSTLKIQRTQQEDSAVYLCASTRWGPQGAYGYTFGSGTRLTVV.